One sample yielded the 32 T cell receptor beta chains listed below, sequenced in a study of cytomegalovirus exposure and HLA in healthy donors. PCR primers comprised 60 Vbeta and 13 Jbeta primers. Assay: immunoSEQ multiplex PCR; the TCRdb copy retains only in-frame clones and omits some. In the table there are around 130,000 clones, approximately 85% of which are singletons. The sequenced sample consisted of PBMCs. The receptors shown here come from a woman aged 30 to 39 in good health and CMV-seropositive.

This clone was counted a few times. For the CDR3, the DNA is TGTGCCAGCAGCGGAGCGGGAGCGACCTACAATGAGCAGTTCTTC. It is translated as CASSGAGATYNEQFF. V gene TRBV9 combines with J gene TRBJ2-1, with TRBD2 matching over 8 bases. The CDR3 totals 15 residues. The V and J ends lost 3 bases and 2 bases, in that order; junction bases with no gene match: 4. In germline, CDR1 is SGDLS, CDR2 YYNGEE.

The rearrangement uses TRBV7-9 and TRBJ1-5, with D perhaps TRBD1 (5 bases). This CDR3 comprises 15 residues. The V end was cut by 2 bases, the J end by 0 bases, with 8 bases between. From germline, CDR1 is SEHNR and CDR2 FQNEAQ (reference sequence). CDR3 nucleotides: TGTGCCAGCAGCTTACAGGGTTATAGCAATCAGCCCCAGCATTTT. Amino acid sequence: CASSLQGYSNQPQHF.

J is TRBJ2-1 and V is TRBV5-6, with D perhaps matching TRBD1 (5 bases). V lost 3 bases, J lost 4 bases, and 5 bases lay in between. From germline, CDR1 is SGHDT and CDR2 YYEEEE. This CDR3 contains 12 residues. The CDR3 region has the DNA TGTGCCAGCAGCTCAGGGTACAATGAGCAGTTCTTC. Amino acid sequence: CASSSGYNEQFF. The whole variable domain, filled in from reference TRBV5-6 and TRBJ2-1, reads DAGVTQSPTHLIKTRGQQVTLRCSPKSGHDTVSWYQQALGQGPQFIFQYYEEEERQRGNFPDRFSGHQFPNYSSELNVNALLLGDSALYLCASSSGYNEQFFGPGTRLTVL.

The chain has TRBV28 and TRBJ2-1, with 8 bases that match TRBD2. The junction had 7 bases not matched to a gene; V was cut back by 3 bases and J by 9 bases. The germline V gene has CDR1 MDHEN and CDR2 SYDVKM. The CDR3 runs to 14 residues. CDR3 in amino acids: CASSLGATSGEQFF. CDR3 coding DNA: TGTGCCAGCAGTTTGGGGGCCACTAGCGGTGAGCAGTTCTTC.

V usage is TRBV14 and J usage is TRBJ2-2, with 7 bases aligning to TRBD1. The V and J ends lost 6 bases and 6 bases, in that order; junction bases with no gene match: 10. CDR1 SGHDN and CDR2 FVKESK come from the germline V gene. The CDR3 has 15 amino acids. The CDR3 is CASRPQTGRPGELFF. The DNA for the CDR3 is TGTGCCAGCAGGCCGCAGACAGGGCGCCCCGGGGAGCTGTTTTTT.

The J gene is TRBJ2-1, the V gene TRBV6-1; 8 positions agree with TRBD2. Trimming removed 4 bases from V and 4 bases from J; junction bases left unmatched: 15. Germline V gene lookup returns CDR1 MNHNS and CDR2 SASEGT. The CDR3 spans 18 residues. CDR3 nucleotide sequence: TGTGCCAGCAGTGGGATGGGAGGGCTAGCGGGTTCGTACAATGAGCAGTTCTTC. Protein sequence: CASSGMGGLAGSYNEQFF.

The chain has TRBV27 and TRBJ1-6; possible D gene TRBD1, 6 bases. Trimming left V 0 bases short and J 7 bases short, with 19 bases between. CDR1 is MNHEY and CDR2 is SMNVEV in the germline V gene (reference sequence). The CDR3 runs to 18 residues. In nucleotides, the CDR3 is TGTGCCAGCAGTTTATCGATCTCTCAAGGGCAGGGGAATTCACCCCTCCACTTT. It encodes CASSLSISQGQGNSPLHF.

The chain couples TRBV30 to TRBJ1-1, with TRBD1 matching over 7 bases. CDR1 is GTSNPN and CDR2 is SVGIG in the germline V gene (reference sequence). The J segment lost 1 base and the V segment lost 5 bases, leaving 4 bases of the junction unmatched. The CDR3 extends over 13 amino acids. For the CDR3, the DNA is TGTGCCTGGGACAGGGCGACGAACACTGAAGCTTTCTTT. This gives the protein CAWDRATNTEAFF. Drawing the rest from reference TRBV30 and TRBJ1-1, the complete variable domain is SQTIHQWPATLVQPVGSPLSLECTVEGTSNPNLYWYRQAAGRGLQLLFYSVGIGQISSEVPQNLSASRPQDRQFILSSKKLLLSDSGFYLCAWDRATNTEAFFGQGTRLTVV.

For the CDR3, the DNA is TGTGCCAGCAGTTTAGCTCGTCTAGCGGGAGAAAAAATCGAGCAGTACTTC. Encoded protein: CASSLARLAGEKIEQYF. The V and J genes are TRBV28 and TRBJ2-7, with 10 bases aligning to TRBD2. Germline CDR1 is MDHEN and CDR2 is SYDVKM. J gave up 6 bases and V 2 bases, and 13 bases lay outside the gene matches. CDR3 length: 17 residues.

V usage is TRBV4-2 and J usage is TRBJ1-4, with D possibly TRBD1 on 5 matching bases. The germline V and J ends were trimmed by 1 base and 7 bases, with 10 bases remaining between them. The CDR3 extends over 14 amino acids. The germline V gene encodes CDR1 LGHNA and CDR2 YNFKEQ. The CDR3: CASSQAGGSEKLFF. The DNA of the CDR3 is TGTGCCAGCAGCCAAGCGGGGGGAAGTGAAAAACTGTTTTTT.

This clone was recorded only once. The chain couples TRBV15 to TRBJ1-1; the match to TRBD1 covers 10 bases. There are 17 residues in the CDR3. CDR1 is LNHNV and CDR2 is YYDKDF in the germline V gene (reference sequence). Unmatched junction bases numbered 10, after V lost 2 bases and J lost 4 bases. The chain's CDR3 is CATSRLQTGGWGTEAFF. CDR3 coding DNA: TGTGCCACCAGCAGACTGCAGACAGGGGGCTGGGGCACTGAAGCTTTCTTT.

The chain has TRBV6-5 and TRBJ1-5; D unresolved. V lost 6 bases to trimming and J lost 3 bases, with 12 bases between them. Germline CDR1 is MNHEY and CDR2 is SVGAGI. The CDR3 totals 14 residues. CDR3 sequence (DNA): TGTGCCAGCAGGTCTACCCTTTCCAATCAGCCCCAGCATTTT. Translation: CASRSTLSNQPQHF.

V gene TRBV11-2 combines with J gene TRBJ1-2, with TRBD1 matching 7 bases. The CDR3 consists of 14 residues. The germline gives CDR1 SGHAT, CDR2 FQNNGV. With 10 bases clipped from V and 1 base from J, the junction kept 9 bases outside the gene matches. Written as DNA, the CDR3 is TGTGCCACCCGCGGGACAGCACTTAACTATGGCTACACCTTC. Translating it yields CATRGTALNYGYTF.

The V call is TRBV2, the J call TRBJ2-5; 8 nucleotides match TRBD1. Unmatched junction bases numbered 7, after V lost 5 bases and J lost 5 bases. Germline values: CDR1 SNHLY, CDR2 FYNNEI. CDR3 length: 14 amino acids. In nucleotides, the CDR3 is TGTGCCAGCAGTCCCCAGGGGGCTGGGGAGACCCAGTACTTC. Its translation is CASSPQGAGETQYF.

The chain has TRBV5-1 and TRBJ2-2; 7 positions match TRBD2. The V gene end was trimmed by 1 base and the J gene end by 2 bases; junction bases not matched to a gene: 5. CDR1 SGHRS and CDR2 YFSETQ come from the germline V gene. This CDR3 contains 16 residues. This CDR3 is CASSLKAGRNTGELFF. In nucleotides, the CDR3 is TGCGCCAGCAGCTTGAAAGCGGGAAGAAACACCGGGGAGCTGTTTTTT.

The rearrangement uses TRBV5-6 and TRBJ2-5; TRBD2 matches 8 bases. Germline V CDR1 and CDR2: SGHDT, YYEEEE. This CDR3 spans 13 amino acids. Trimming at V came to 4 bases and at J to 3 bases, leaving 2 bases not matched to a gene. CDR3 region: CASSPGGEETQYF. The CDR3 coding sequence is TGTGCCAGCAGCCCGGGGGGGGAAGAGACCCAGTACTTC.

This chain links TRBV4-1 with TRBJ2-7, with TRBD2 as a possible D gene (5 bases). Per the germline V gene, CDR1 is MGHRA and CDR2 is YSYEKL. This CDR3 comprises 15 residues. V was pared by 0 bases and J by 3 bases, with 12 bases between. The CDR3 nucleotides are TGCGCCAGCAGCCAAGATAGAAGCGGTTACTACGAGCAGTACTTC. Protein: CASSQDRSGYYEQYF.

CDR3 in amino acids: CASSSFSTDTQYF. The CDR3 bases are TGTGCCAGCAGCTCCTTTAGCACAGATACGCAGTATTTT. The chain is built from TRBV7-2 and TRBJ2-3; D unresolved. The CDR3 has 13 amino acids. Germline loops: CDR1 SGHTA, CDR2 FQGNSA. Between the trimmed V and J ends, which lost 4 bases and 0 bases, there was a span of 5 bases. Variable domain in full (rest from reference TRBV7-2 and TRBJ2-3): GAGVSQSPSNKVTEKGKDVELRCDPISGHTALYWYRQSLGQGLEFLIYFQGNSAPDKSGLPSDRFSAERTGGSVSTLTIQRTQQEDSAVYLCASSSFSTDTQYFGPGTRLTVL.

The gene calls are TRBV19 and TRBJ1-1; 7 bases are shared with TRBD1. The CDR3 is 14 residues long. The V gene's germline CDR1 is LNHDA and CDR2 SQIVND (reference sequence). The ends lost 6 bases at V and 4 bases at J; junction bases unmatched: 8. As DNA, the CDR3 is TGTGCCAGTAGGACAGGGAGTAGGGGCACTGAAGCTTTCTTT. Translation gives CASRTGSRGTEAFF.

This chain connects TRBV19 to TRBJ2-7; 11 bases match TRBD2. This CDR3 contains 15 residues. After removal of 10 bases from V and 0 bases from J, the junction contained 8 bases not matched to a gene. Germline CDR1 LNHDA, CDR2 SQIVND (reference sequence). Here the CDR3 reads CATGISGRDSYEQYF. The DNA for the CDR3 is TGTGCCACCGGGATTAGCGGGAGGGACTCCTACGAGCAGTACTTC.

The chain carries TRBV5-1 and TRBJ1-2, with 7 positions matching TRBD1. V shed 3 bases and J 7 bases; nucleotides not matched to a gene: 6. CDR1 and CDR2 from the germline V gene are SGHRS and YFSETQ. This CDR3 has 13 amino acids. CDR3 coding DNA: TGCGCCAGCAGCTCGGGAGACAGGGTTGGCTACACCTTC. It encodes CASSSGDRVGYTF.

The CDR3: CASSLSGPRGNEAFF. In DNA, the CDR3 is TGCGCCAGCAGCTTGTCCGGACCCCGAGGGAATGAAGCTTTCTTT. This sequence joins TRBV5-1 and TRBJ1-1; D not resolved. The CDR3 has 15 amino acids. V was cut by 1 base and J by 7 bases, with 17 bases left in between. Germline loops: CDR1 SGHRS, CDR2 YFSETQ.

This sequence joins TRBV6-1 and TRBJ1-1; D gene unclear. Deletions cut 8 bases from V and 3 bases from J, with 19 bases between. Germline lookup yields CDR1 MNHNS and CDR2 SASEGT. The CDR3 has 15 residues. CDR3 residues: CASLGWWTGDTEAFF. The CDR3 nucleotides are TGTGCCAGCTTAGGGTGGTGGACGGGAGACACTGAAGCTTTCTTT.

The genes are TRBV7-9 and TRBJ2-2; the D gene is possibly TRBD2 (5 bases). CDR1 SEHNR and CDR2 FQNEAQ come from the germline V gene (reference sequence). V shed 1 base and J shed 6 bases, with 12 bases lying between them. The CDR3 contains 15 residues. CDR3 sequence reads: CASSLVKTTPGELFF. The CDR3 bases are TGTGCCAGCAGCTTAGTTAAGACTACCCCCGGGGAGCTGTTTTTT.

The chain carries TRBV29-1 and TRBJ2-6; D unresolved. In germline, CDR1 is SQVTM, CDR2 ANQGSEA. Trimming removed 6 bases at V and 9 bases at J, with 9 bases between. The CDR3 has 11 residues. CDR3 bases: TGCAGCGTGAGGCTACTCAACGTCCTGACTTTC. Residues: CSVRLLNVLTF.

The chain employs TRBV6-5 and TRBJ2-1; 11 bases line up with TRBD2. CDR3 length: 15 residues. Trimming cost V 0 bases and J 6 bases; bases outside gene matches: 1. Germline V CDR1 and CDR2: MNHEY, SVGAGI. This CDR3 is CASSYSSGRANEQFF. Here the CDR3 DNA reads TGTGCCAGCAGTTACTCTAGCGGGAGGGCCAATGAGCAGTTCTTC.

V usage is TRBV30 and J usage is TRBJ2-7; D uncertain. CDR3 size: 12 residues. V lost 0 bases and J lost 1, with 4 bases in between. Germline V lookup: CDR1 GTSNPN, CDR2 SVGIG (reference sequence). The CDR3: CAWSVISYEQYF. The CDR3 region has the DNA TGTGCCTGGAGTGTAATATCCTACGAGCAGTACTTC. Using reference TRBV30 and TRBJ2-7 for the parts outside the CDR3, the full variable domain is SQTIHQWPATLVQPVGSPLSLECTVEGTSNPNLYWYRQAAGRGLQLLFYSVGIGQISSEVPQNLSASRPQDRQFILSSKKLLLSDSGFYLCAWSVISYEQYFGPGTRLTVT.

The chain joins TRBV14 to TRBJ2-3; D uncertain. CDR1 and CDR2 (germline): SGHDN, FVKESK. This CDR3 comprises 13 residues. V lost 5 bases to trimming and J lost 2 bases, with 8 bases between them. The CDR3 sequence is CASSSHSTDTQYF. The DNA of the CDR3 is TGTGCCAGCAGCTCTCACTCCACAGATACGCAGTATTTT.

Comment on this clone: An end of the junction differs from the germline gene, which may be a read error. The rearrangement links TRBV7-9 to TRBJ1-1, with D uncertain. The CDR3 has 13 residues. Germline CDR1 reads SEHNR; CDR2 reads FQNEAQ (reference sequence). CDR3 nucleotide sequence: TGTTCCAGCCACTGGGCGGGGAACGCTGAAGCTTTCTTT. Its translation: CSSHWAGNAEAFF.

This chain uses TRBV19 with TRBJ1-2; D call uncertain. The V end was cut by 0 bases, the J end by 4 bases, with 15 bases between. The CDR3 spans 16 residues. Germline V lookup: CDR1 LNHDA, CDR2 SQIVND (reference sequence). CDR3 DNA sequence: TGTGCCAGTAGTATAGATCTCCGCACCGGGAGCTATGGCTACACCTTC. Translation: CASSIDLRTGSYGYTF.

This sequence joins TRBV18 and TRBJ2-3, with D possibly being TRBD1 (6 bases). V lost 0 bases and J lost 4, with 8 bases in between. This CDR3 has 14 residues. CDR1 and CDR2 from the germline V gene are KGHSH and LQKENI. The CDR3 DNA follows: TGTGCCAGCTCACCACCCCCAGGGGCAGATACGCAGTATTTT. It is translated as CASSPPPGADTQYF.

About this clone: The sample contains more than one DNA sequence encoding this CDR3. The J gene is TRBJ2-7, the V gene TRBV7-2; D is undetermined. The V gene's germline CDR1 is SGHTA and CDR2 FQGNSA. Trimming cost V 5 bases and J 1 base, with 3 bases left between them. The CDR3 sequence is 11 residues long. CDR3 loop: CASSPSYEQYF. The CDR3 coding sequence is TGTGCCAGCAGCCCTTCCTACGAGCAGTACTTC.